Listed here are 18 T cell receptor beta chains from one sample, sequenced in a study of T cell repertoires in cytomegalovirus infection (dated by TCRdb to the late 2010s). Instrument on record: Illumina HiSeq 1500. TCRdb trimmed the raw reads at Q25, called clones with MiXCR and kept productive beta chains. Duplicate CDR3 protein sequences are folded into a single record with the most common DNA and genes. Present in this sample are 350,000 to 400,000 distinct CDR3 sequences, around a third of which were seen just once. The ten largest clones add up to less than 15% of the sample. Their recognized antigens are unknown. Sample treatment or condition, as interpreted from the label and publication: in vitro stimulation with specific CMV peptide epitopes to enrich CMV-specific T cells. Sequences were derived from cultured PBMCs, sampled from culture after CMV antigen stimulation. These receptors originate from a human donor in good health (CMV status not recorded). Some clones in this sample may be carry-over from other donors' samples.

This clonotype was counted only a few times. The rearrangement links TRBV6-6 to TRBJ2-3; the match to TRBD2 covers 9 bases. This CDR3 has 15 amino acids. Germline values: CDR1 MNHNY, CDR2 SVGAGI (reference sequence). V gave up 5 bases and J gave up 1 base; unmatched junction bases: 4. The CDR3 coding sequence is TGTGCCAGCAGTGACGTAGCGGGAGGCACAGATACGCAGTATTTT. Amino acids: CASSDVAGGTDTQYF.

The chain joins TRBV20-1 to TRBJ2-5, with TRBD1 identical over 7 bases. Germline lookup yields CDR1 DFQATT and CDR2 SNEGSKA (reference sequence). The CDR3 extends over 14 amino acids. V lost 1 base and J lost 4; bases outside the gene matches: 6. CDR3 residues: CSARVSGGTETQYF. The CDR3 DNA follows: TGCAGTGCTAGAGTCTCAGGGGGAACAGAGACCCAGTACTTC.

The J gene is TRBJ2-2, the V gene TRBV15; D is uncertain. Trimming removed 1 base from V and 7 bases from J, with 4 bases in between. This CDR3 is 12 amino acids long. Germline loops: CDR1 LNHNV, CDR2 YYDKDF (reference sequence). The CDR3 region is CATSRVGGELFF. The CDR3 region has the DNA TGTGCCACCAGCAGAGTTGGCGGGGAGCTGTTTTTT. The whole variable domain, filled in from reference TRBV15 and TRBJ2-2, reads DAMVIQNPRYQVTQFGKPVTLSCSQTLNHNVMYWYQQKSSQAPKLLFHYYDKDFNNEADTPDNFQSRRPNTSFCFLDIRSPGLGDTAMYLCATSRVGGELFFGEGSRLTVL.

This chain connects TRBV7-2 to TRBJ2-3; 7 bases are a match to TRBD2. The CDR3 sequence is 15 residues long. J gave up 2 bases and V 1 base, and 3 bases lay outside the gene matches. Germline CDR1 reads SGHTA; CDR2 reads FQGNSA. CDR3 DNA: TGTGCCAGCAGCTTAGTAGCGGGCTTCACAGATACGCAGTATTTT. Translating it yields CASSLVAGFTDTQYF.

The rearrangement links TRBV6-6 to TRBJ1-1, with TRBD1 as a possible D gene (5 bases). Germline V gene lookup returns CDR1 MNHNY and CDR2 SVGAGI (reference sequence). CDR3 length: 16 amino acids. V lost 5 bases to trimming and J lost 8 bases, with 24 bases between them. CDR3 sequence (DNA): TGTGCCAGCAGTGCTTTCTCGACAGCCCCAACAAGAGAAGCTTTCTTT. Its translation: CASSAFSTAPTREAFF.

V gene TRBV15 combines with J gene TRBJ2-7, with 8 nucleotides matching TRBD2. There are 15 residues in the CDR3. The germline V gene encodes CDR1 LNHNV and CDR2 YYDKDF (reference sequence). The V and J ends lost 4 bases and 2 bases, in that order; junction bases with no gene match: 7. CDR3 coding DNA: TGTGCCACCAGCACAAGCGGGGGACAAGCCTACGAGCAGTACGTC. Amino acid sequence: CATSTSGGQAYEQYV.

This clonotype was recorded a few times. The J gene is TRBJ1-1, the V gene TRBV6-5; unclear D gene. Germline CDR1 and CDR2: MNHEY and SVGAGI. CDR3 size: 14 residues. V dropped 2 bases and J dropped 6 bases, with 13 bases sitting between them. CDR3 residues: CASSYHRSIPEAFF. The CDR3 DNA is TGTGCCAGCAGTTACCACCGAAGTATCCCTGAAGCTTTCTTT.

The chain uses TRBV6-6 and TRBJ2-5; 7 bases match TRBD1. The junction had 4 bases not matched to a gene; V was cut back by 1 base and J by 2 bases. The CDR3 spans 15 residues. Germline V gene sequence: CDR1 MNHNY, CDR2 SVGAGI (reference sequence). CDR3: CASSYLMGQQETQYF. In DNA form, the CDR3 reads TGTGCCAGCAGTTACTTGATGGGACAGCAAGAGACCCAGTACTTC.

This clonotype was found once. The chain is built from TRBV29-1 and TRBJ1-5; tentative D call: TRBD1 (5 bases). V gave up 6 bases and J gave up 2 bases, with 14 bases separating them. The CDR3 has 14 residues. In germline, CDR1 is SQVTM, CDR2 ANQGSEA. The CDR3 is CSVQLTGGNQPQHF. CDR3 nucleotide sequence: TGCAGCGTCCAATTAACAGGCGGCAATCAGCCCCAGCATTTT. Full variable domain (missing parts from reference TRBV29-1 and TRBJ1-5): SAVISQKPSRDICQRGTSLTIQCQVDSQVTMMFWYRQQPGQSLTLIATANQGSEATYESGFVIDKFPISRPNLTFSTLTVSNMSPEDSSIYLCSVQLTGGNQPQHFGDGTRLSIL.

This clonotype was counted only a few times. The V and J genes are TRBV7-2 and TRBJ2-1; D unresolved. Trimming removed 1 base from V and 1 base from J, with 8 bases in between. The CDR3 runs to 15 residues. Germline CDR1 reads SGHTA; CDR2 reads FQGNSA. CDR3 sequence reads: CASSLGAPSYNEQFF. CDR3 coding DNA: TGTGCCAGCAGCTTAGGGGCGCCGTCCTACAATGAGCAGTTCTTC.

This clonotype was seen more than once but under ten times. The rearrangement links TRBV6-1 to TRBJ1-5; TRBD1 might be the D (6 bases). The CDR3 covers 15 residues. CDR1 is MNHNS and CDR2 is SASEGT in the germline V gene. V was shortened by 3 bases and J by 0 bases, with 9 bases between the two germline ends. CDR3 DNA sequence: TGTGCCAGCAGTGAGGGACAATATAGCAATCAGCCCCAGCATTTT. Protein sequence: CASSEGQYSNQPQHF.

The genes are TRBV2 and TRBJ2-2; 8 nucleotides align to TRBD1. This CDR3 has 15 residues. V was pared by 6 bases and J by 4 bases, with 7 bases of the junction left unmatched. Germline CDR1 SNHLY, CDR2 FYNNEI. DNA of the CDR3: TGTGCCAGCAGGGACTGGACAGGGCCCACCGGGGAGCTGTTTTTT. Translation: CASRDWTGPTGELFF.

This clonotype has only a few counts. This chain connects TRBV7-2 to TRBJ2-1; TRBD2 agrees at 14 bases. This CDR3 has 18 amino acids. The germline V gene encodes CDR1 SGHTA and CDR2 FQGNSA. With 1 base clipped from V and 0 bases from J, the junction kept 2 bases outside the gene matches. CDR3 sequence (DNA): TGTGCCAGCAGCTTAGGGACTAGCGGGGGGTTCTCCTACAATGAGCAGTTCTTC. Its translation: CASSLGTSGGFSYNEQFF.

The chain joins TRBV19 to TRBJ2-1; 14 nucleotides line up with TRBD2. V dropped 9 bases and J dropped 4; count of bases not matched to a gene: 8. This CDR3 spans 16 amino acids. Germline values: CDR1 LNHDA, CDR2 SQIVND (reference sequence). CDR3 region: CASRGGLAGVYNEQFF. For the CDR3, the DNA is TGTGCCAGCCGAGGGGGACTAGCGGGAGTTTACAATGAGCAGTTCTTC.

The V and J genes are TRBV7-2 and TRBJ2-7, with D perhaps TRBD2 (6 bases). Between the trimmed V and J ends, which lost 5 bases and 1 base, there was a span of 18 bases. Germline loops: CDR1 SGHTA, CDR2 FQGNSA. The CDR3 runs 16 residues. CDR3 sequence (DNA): TGTGCCAGCAGCCCCATAGGGGTAGCGGTATCCTACGAGCAGTACTTC. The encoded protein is CASSPIGVAVSYEQYF.

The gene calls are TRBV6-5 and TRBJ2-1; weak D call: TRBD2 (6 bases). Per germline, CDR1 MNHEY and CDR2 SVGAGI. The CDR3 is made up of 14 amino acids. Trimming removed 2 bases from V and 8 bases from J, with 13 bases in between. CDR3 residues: CASSYRGTGDEQFF. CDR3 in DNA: TGTGCCAGCAGTTACCGCGGGACCGGGGATGAGCAGTTCTTC.

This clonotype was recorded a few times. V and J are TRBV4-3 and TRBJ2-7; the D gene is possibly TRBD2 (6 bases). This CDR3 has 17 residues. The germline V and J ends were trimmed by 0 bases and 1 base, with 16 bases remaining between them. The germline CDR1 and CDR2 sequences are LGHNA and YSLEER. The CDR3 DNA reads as TGCGCCAGCAGCCAAGATATCCCGGACGGGGGATCCTACGAGCAGTACTTC. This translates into CASSQDIPDGGSYEQYF.

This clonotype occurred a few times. The CDR3 region has the DNA TGCGCCAGCAGTCGAAATTACAATGAGCAGTTCTTC. Translating it yields CASSRNYNEQFF. The V call is TRBV4-1, the J call TRBJ2-1; no firm D call. V shed 6 bases and J shed 4 bases, with 7 bases lying between them. The germline gives CDR1 MGHRA, CDR2 YSYEKL. This CDR3 has 12 residues.